This TCR beta chain was recovered during a study of early T cells in non-severe SARS-CoV-2 infection listed by TCRdb under 2021. About the study as a whole: Because TCR sequencing was done on bulk RNA from unsorted whole blood, the alpha and beta chains could not be paired.

This was a case-control study nested in a cohort of healthcare workers in London, UK, who had nasopharyngeal swab PCR tests and blood samples taken every week. Healthcare workers were recruited between 23 and 31 March 2020, during the week of the UK lockdown, and were followed weekly for up to roughly 15 weeks. What the study reported, not specific to this receptor: VDJdb matching was skewed toward anti-spike CD8 responses, so virus-specific expansions were likely underestimated and private and CD4 specificities were missed.

Library generation was performed with 5' RACE. The sample was run on a NextSeq 500. In the TCR library protocol, unique molecular identifiers were attached to individual cDNA molecules to correct for PCR bias and sequencing error. Both TCR alpha and beta chains were sequenced, and tight co-correlation was observed between alpha and beta sequence abundances in each sample. In the original analysis: V gene, J gene and CDR3 annotation of TCR sequences was performed with Decombinator V4. Expanded TCRs were defined as changing significantly between any two time points under a Poisson model with p below 0.0001. TCR abundances were normalised to the total number of TCRs sequenced per sample and expressed as counts per million. TRAV1-2 paired with TRAJ12, TRAJ20 or TRAJ33 defined MAIT TCRs, while TRAV10 paired with TRAJ18 defined iNKT TCRs. VDJdb, accessed 1 November 2021, was searched for CMV, EBV and SARS-CoV-2 annotated TCRs, excluding TCRs annotated for multiple antigens. TCRdb reprocessed the public reads (quality trimming at Q25 with fastp, clone calling with MiXCR) and kept in-frame beta chains. Rows with a matching CDR3 protein are joined into one entry that keeps the most common DNA and genes. Here the V and J calls rest on TCRdb's processing, not on the authors' analysis. A total of approximately 71,000 distinct CDR3 sequences appear in this sample, less than 15% of them only once. The ten top clones hold 4% to 5% of the sample.

The CDR3 goes from the cysteine to the phenylalanine over 14 residues. The only DNA kept is the CDR3, 42 bases in frame from the first base. The germline V gene (reference sequence) supplies CDR1 SEHNR and CDR2 FQNEAQ. The V and J ends are trimmed by 5 bases and 2 bases, leaving 11 bases between them. This clonotype came up many times. Its antigen remains unidentified. Base qualities are not provided; no much larger clone lies one nucleotide away. This clonotype originated in an adult who was a healthcare worker with PCR-confirmed SARS-CoV-2 infection or an uninfected control (not recorded which). Specimen: whole blood. This receptor chain uses TRBV7-9 and TRBJ2-3; the D segment could be TRBD2, given 6 matching bases. The DNA is TGTGCCAGCAGCCCGGGACTCGACACAGATACGCAGTATTTT. It codes for CASSPGLDTDTQYF.